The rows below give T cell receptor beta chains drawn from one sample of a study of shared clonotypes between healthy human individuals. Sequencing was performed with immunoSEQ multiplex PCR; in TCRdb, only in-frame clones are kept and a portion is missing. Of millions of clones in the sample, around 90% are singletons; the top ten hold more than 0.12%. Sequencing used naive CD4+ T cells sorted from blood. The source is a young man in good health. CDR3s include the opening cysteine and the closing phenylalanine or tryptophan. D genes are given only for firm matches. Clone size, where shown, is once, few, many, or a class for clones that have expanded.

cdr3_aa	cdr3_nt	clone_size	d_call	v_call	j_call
CASSTNRGPADTQYF	TGTGCCAGCTCAACTAACAGGGGGCCGGCAGATACGCAGTATTTT	-	TRBD1	TRBV18	TRBJ2-3
CSATRGNEQFF	TGCAGTGCTACCAGGGGAAATGAGCAGTTCTTC	-	-	TRBV20-1	TRBJ2-1
CASSFPGPEGTQYF	TGCGCCAGCAGCTTCCCGGGACCCGAAGGGACCCAGTACTTC	-	-	TRBV5-1	TRBJ2-5
CSVRDRDYGYTF	TGCAGCGTTCGGGACAGGGACTATGGCTACACCTTC	-	TRBD1	TRBV29-1	TRBJ1-2
CASSPRTGTGETQYF	TGTGCCAGTAGTCCAAGGACAGGGACGGGGGAGACCCAGTACTTC	-	TRBD1	TRBV19	TRBJ2-5
CASSRLGVLGETQYF	TGCGCCAGCAGTAGGCTGGGGGTTTTGGGAGAGACCCAGTACTTC	once	-	TRBV5-1	TRBJ2-5
CASIPWREFCGYTF	TGTGCCAGCATCCCATGGAGGGAGTTTTGTGGCTACACCTTC	-	-	TRBV5-7	TRBJ1-2
CASSYPTGGNIQYF	TGTGCCAGCAGCTATCCGACAGGGGGGAACATTCAGTACTTC	-	TRBD1	TRBV13	TRBJ2-4
CASSLTSGGSYEQYF	TGTGCCAGCAGTCTGACTAGCGGGGGGTCCTACGAGCAGTACTTC	-	TRBD2	TRBV6-5	TRBJ2-7
CASSQPGQETQYF	TGCGCCAGCAGCCAACCGGGCCAAGAGACCCAGTACTTC	-	-	TRBV4-3	TRBJ2-5
CASSSDRGQTQYF	TGTGCCAGCAGCTCGGACAGGGGACAGACCCAGTACTTC	-	TRBD1	TRBV7-8	TRBJ2-5
CASSSWTSGSQETQYF	TGTGCCAGCAGCTCGTGGACTAGCGGGTCTCAAGAGACCCAGTACTTC	once	TRBD2	TRBV5-6	TRBJ2-5
CAWSAPRDFLTGELFF	TGTGCCTGGAGTGCCCCTCGGGACTTTCTCACCGGGGAGCTGTTTTTT	-	-	TRBV30	TRBJ2-2
CAFYDGVTEAFF	TGTGCCTTCTATGATGGGGTCACTGAAGCTTTCTTT	-	-	TRBV30	TRBJ1-1
CASSRAGGQEQFF	TGTGCTAGCAGCCGGGCTGGGGGCCAAGAGCAGTTCTTC	-	-	TRBV7-7	TRBJ2-1
CAWSLQGANQPQHF	TGTGCCTGGAGTTTACAGGGGGCGAATCAGCCCCAGCATTTT	-	TRBD1	TRBV30	TRBJ1-5
CASSPGTVTYEQYF	TGTGCCAGCAGCCCAGGGACGGTCACCTACGAGCAGTACTTC	once	-	TRBV11-2	TRBJ2-7
CASSIMGQGYTYGYTF	TGTGCCAGTAGTATCATGGGACAGGGGTATACCTATGGCTACACCTTC	-	TRBD1	TRBV19	TRBJ1-2
CAISGTDTQYF	TGTGCCATCAGCGGCACAGATACGCAGTATTTT	few	-	TRBV10-3	TRBJ2-3
CASRTGQDLNSPLHF	TGTGCCAGTAGGACAGGGCAGGACCTAAATTCACCCCTCCACTTT	-	TRBD1	TRBV19	TRBJ1-6
CASSQEDRDLKEQYF	TGCGCCAGCAGCCAAGAGGACAGGGACCTTAAGGAGCAGTACTTC	-	TRBD1	TRBV4-1	TRBJ2-7
CASSIRAGPNTEAFF	TGTGCCAGTAGTATAAGGGCAGGCCCGAACACTGAAGCTTTCTTT	-	-	TRBV19	TRBJ1-1
CASSLDGRVNEKLFF	TGTGCCAGCAGCTTAGACGGCAGGGTTAATGAAAAACTGTTTTTT	-	-	TRBV11-2	TRBJ1-4
CASSTPGREGGYEQYF	TGTGCCAGCAGCACCCCCGGCAGGGAGGGGGGCTACGAGCAGTACTTC	once	-	TRBV28	TRBJ2-7
CASRQSNEQFF	TGTGCCAGCCGGCAGTCGAATGAGCAGTTCTTC	few	-	TRBV2	TRBJ2-1
CASGQRNTEAFF	TGTGCCAGCGGACAGAGAAACACTGAAGCTTTCTTT	-	-	TRBV19	TRBJ1-1
CASSERRQGAHGANVLTF	TGCGCCAGCAGTGAGCGAAGACAGGGGGCGCATGGGGCCAACGTCCTGACTTTC	-	TRBD1	TRBV10-1	TRBJ2-6
CASSLLGYEQYF	TGTGCCAGCAGCTTGCTGGGTTACGAGCAGTACTTC	-	-	TRBV5-6	TRBJ2-7
CAISASQTSGRYTYEQYF	TGTGCCATCAGTGCTTCTCAGACTAGCGGGAGGTACACCTACGAGCAGTACTTC	-	TRBD2	TRBV10-3	TRBJ2-7
CASSMSQGLPTAQPQHF	TGTGCCAGTAGTATGAGCCAGGGTCTCCCGACAGCCCAGCCCCAGCATTTT	-	-	TRBV19	TRBJ1-5
CASSESGFWNMNTEAFF	TGTGCCAGCAGTGAGTCCGGGTTTTGGAACATGAACACTGAAGCTTTCTTT	-	-	TRBV6-1	TRBJ1-1
CASSLATRPEQYF	TGCGCCAGCAGCTTGGCCACTCGCCCCGAGCAGTACTTC	-	-	TRBV5-1	TRBJ2-7
CASGPGSGVSTEAFF	TGTGCTAGTGGTCCCGGTTCAGGGGTAAGCACTGAAGCTTTCTTT	-	-	TRBV12-5	TRBJ1-1
CASRDRTGSTEAFF	TGTGCCAGCAGAGACCGGACAGGCAGCACTGAAGCTTTCTTT	-	TRBD1	TRBV6-1	TRBJ1-1
CASSPGTGRGDQPQHF	TGTGCCAGCAGCCCAGGGACAGGGCGAGGGGATCAGCCCCAGCATTTT	-	TRBD1	TRBV7-2	TRBJ1-5
CASSSSGTSGNEQFF	TGTGCCAGCAGCTCCAGTGGGACTAGCGGTAATGAGCAGTTCTTC	-	TRBD2	TRBV11-3	TRBJ2-1
CASRARARVGVTGELFF	TGTGCCAGTAGGGCCCGGGCCCGGGTGGGGGTCACCGGGGAGCTGTTTTTT	once	-	TRBV19	TRBJ2-2
CASSSGTANYGYTF	TGTGCCAGCAGTTCGGGGACCGCTAACTATGGCTACACCTTC	once	-	TRBV28	TRBJ1-2
CASSDSGGTRYEQYF	TGTGCCAGTAGCGATAGCGGGGGGACCCGTTACGAGCAGTACTTC	-	TRBD2	TRBV19	TRBJ2-7
CASSWRGSGGNNSPLHF	TGTGCCAGCAGCTGGAGGGGTTCAGGGGGTAATAATTCACCCCTCCACTTT	-	TRBD1	TRBV5-6	TRBJ1-6
CASSVRGSGELFF	TGCGCCAGCAGCGTCAGGGGCTCCGGGGAGCTGTTTTTT	-	-	TRBV5-1	TRBJ2-2
CAISDLDRTYGYTF	TGTGCCATCAGTGACCTGGACAGGACCTATGGCTACACCTTC	once	TRBD1	TRBV10-3	TRBJ1-2
CASSQDRAQPQHF	TGTGCCAGCAGCCAAGACAGAGCTCAGCCCCAGCATTTT	-	-	TRBV14	TRBJ1-5
CASSLPRVAMNTEAFF	TGTGCCAGCAGTCTCCCCCGGGTGGCCATGAACACTGAAGCTTTCTTT	-	-	TRBV28	TRBJ1-1
CASSRDREGIEQYF	TGTGCCAGTAGCAGAGACAGGGAAGGGATCGAGCAGTACTTC	-	TRBD1	TRBV19	TRBJ2-7
CAIGSGTGEGDTQYF	TGTGCCATAGGAAGCGGGACAGGGGAGGGAGATACGCAGTATTTT	-	TRBD1	TRBV10-3	TRBJ2-3
CASSSIYSGRIYEQYF	TGTGCCAGCAGCTCGATTTATAGCGGGAGAATTTACGAGCAGTACTTC	-	TRBD2	TRBV11-2	TRBJ2-7
CASSGVGNWYEQYF	TGTGCCAGCAGCGGGGTAGGGAATTGGTACGAGCAGTACTTC	-	-	TRBV5-5	TRBJ2-7
CASSSGRAQETQYF	TGTGCTAGCAGCTCGGGCAGGGCGCAAGAGACCCAGTACTTC	-	-	TRBV7-7	TRBJ2-5
CASSRGGTGGEKLFF	TGTGCCAGCAGCCGAGGAGGGACAGGGGGCGAAAAACTGTTTTTT	-	TRBD1	TRBV7-2	TRBJ1-4
CASSRLAGGRDTQYF	TGTGCCAGCAGTCGACTAGCGGGGGGCAGAGATACGCAGTATTTT	-	TRBD2	TRBV2	TRBJ2-3
CASSGRGGRAWNEQFF	TGTGCCAGTAGTGGTCGCGGCGGGAGGGCCTGGAATGAGCAGTTCTTC	-	TRBD2	TRBV19	TRBJ2-1
CASSQEMTDTQYF	TGCGCCAGCAGCCAAGAGATGACAGATACGCAGTATTTT	-	-	TRBV4-3	TRBJ2-3